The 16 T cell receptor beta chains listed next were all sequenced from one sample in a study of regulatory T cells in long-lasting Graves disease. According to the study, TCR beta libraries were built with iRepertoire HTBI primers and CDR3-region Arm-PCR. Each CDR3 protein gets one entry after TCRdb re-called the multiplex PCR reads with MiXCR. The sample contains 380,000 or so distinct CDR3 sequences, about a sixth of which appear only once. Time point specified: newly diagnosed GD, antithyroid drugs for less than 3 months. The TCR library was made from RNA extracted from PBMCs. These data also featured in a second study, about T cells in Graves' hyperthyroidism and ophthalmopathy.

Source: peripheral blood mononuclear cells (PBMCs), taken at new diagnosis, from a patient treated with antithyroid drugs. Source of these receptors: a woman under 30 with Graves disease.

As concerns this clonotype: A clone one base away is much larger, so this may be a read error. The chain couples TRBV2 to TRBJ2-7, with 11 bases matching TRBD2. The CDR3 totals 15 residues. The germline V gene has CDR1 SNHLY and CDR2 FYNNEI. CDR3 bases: TGTGCCAGCGGAAGTAGCGGGGGGGCCTTCTACGAGCAGTGCTTC. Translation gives CASGSSGGAFYEQCF.

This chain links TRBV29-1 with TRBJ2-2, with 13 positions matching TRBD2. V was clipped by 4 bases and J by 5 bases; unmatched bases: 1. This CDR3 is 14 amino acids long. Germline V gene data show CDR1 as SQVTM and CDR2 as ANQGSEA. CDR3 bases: TGCAGCGTTGGGACTAGCGGGGGTACCGGGGAGCTGTTTTTT. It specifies CSVGTSGGTGELFF.

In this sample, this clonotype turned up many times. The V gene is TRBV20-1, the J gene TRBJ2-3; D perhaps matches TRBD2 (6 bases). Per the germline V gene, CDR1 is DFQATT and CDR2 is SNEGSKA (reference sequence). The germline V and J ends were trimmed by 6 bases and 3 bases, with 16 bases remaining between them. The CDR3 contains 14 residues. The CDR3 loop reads CSATPRGRTDTQYF. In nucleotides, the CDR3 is TGCAGTGCGACTCCGCGGGGCCGAACAGATACGCAGTATTTT.

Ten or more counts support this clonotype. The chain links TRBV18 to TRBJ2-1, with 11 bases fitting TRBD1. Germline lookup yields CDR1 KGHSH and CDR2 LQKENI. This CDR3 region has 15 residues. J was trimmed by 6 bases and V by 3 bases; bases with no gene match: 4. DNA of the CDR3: TGTGCCAGCTCACCGGGGACAGGGGGTCCCAATGAGCAGTTCTTC. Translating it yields CASSPGTGGPNEQFF.

The CDR3 spells CASSFTAGRTEAFF. The CDR3 DNA reads TGTGCCAGCAGTTTTACGGCAGGGCGCACTGAAGCTTTCTTT. J is TRBJ1-1 and V is TRBV12-3 or TRBV12-4; tentatively, D is TRBD1 (5 bases). Trimming cost V 3 bases and J 4 bases, with 12 bases left between them. The CDR3 sequence is 14 residues long.

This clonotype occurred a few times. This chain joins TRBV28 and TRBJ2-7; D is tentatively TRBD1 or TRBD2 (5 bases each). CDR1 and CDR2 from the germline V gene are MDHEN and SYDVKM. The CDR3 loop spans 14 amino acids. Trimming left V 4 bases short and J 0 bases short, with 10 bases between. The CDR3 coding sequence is TGTGCCAGCAGTTCCCCCGGGGCCTCCTACGAGCAGTACTTC. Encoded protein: CASSSPGASYEQYF. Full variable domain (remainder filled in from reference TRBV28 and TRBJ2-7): DVKVTQSSRYLVKRTGEKVFLECVQDMDHENMFWYRQDPGLGLRLIYFSYDVKMKEKGDIPEGYSVSREKKERFSLILESASTNQTSMYLCASSSPGASYEQYFGPGTRLTVT.

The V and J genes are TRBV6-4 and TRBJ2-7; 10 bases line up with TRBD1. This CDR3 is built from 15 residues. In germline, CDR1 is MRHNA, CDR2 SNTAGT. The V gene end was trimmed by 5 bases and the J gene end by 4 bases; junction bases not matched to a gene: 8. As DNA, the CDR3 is TGTGCCAGCAGTTACTTGAGGACAGGGGGTTACGAGCAGTACTTC. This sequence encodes CASSYLRTGGYEQYF.

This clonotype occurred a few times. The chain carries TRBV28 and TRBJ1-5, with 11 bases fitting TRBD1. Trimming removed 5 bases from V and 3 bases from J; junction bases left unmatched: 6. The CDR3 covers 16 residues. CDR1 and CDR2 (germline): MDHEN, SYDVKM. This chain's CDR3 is CASSVRTGGFNQPQHF. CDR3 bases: TGTGCCAGCAGTGTCAGGACAGGGGGCTTCAATCAGCCCCAGCATTTT. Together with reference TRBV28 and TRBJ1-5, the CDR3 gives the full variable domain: DVKVTQSSRYLVKRTGEKVFLECVQDMDHENMFWYRQDPGLGLRLIYFSYDVKMKEKGDIPEGYSVSREKKERFSLILESASTNQTSMYLCASSVRTGGFNQPQHFGDGTRLSIL.

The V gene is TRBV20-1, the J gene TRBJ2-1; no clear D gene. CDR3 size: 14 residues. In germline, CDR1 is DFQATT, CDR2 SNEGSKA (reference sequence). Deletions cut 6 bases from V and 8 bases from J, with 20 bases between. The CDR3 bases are TGCAGTGCCGGTGACTCGAGTTTTGCCGATGAGCAGTTCTTC. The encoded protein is CSAGDSSFADEQFF.

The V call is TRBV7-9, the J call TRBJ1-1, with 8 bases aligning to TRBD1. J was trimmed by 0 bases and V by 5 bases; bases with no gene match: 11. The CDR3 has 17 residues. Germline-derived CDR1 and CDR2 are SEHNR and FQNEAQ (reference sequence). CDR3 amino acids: CASSKYRDRTMNTEAFF. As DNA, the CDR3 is TGTGCCAGCAGCAAATACCGGGACAGGACCATGAACACTGAAGCTTTCTTT. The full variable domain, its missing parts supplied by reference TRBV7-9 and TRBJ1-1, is DTGVSQNPRHKITKRGQNVTFRCDPISEHNRLYWYRQTLGQGPEFLTYFQNEAQLEKSRLLSDRFSAERPKGSFSTLEIQRTEQGDSAMYLCASSKYRDRTMNTEAFFGQGTRLTVV.

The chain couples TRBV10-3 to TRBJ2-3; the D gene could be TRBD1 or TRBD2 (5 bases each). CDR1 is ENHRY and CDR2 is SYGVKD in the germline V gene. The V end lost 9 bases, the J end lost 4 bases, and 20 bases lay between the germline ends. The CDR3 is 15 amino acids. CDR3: CAIKDSRGTPDTQYF. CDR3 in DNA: TGTGCCATAAAGGACTCGAGGGGAACTCCAGATACGCAGTATTTT.

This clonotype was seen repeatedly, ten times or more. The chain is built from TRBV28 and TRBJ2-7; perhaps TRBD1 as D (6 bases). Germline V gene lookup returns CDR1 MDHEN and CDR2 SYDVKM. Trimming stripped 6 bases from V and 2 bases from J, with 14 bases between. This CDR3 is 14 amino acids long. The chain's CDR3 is CASSHRALTYEQYF. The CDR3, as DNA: TGTGCCAGCAGCCACAGGGCTTTGACCTACGAGCAGTACTTC.

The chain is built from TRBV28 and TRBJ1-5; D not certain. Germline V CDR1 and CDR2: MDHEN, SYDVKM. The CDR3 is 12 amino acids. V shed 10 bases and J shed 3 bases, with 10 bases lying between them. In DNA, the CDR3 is TGTGCCACCGGCACCTCCAATCAGCCCCAGCATTTT. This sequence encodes CATGTSNQPQHF.

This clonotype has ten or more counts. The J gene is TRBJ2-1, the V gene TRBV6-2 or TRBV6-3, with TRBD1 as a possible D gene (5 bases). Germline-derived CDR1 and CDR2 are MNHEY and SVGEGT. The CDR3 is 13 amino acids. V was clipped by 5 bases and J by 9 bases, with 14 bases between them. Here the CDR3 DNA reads TGTGCCAGCAGTCCAGGGCGGTATATTGAGCAGTTCTTC. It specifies CASSPGRYIEQFF.

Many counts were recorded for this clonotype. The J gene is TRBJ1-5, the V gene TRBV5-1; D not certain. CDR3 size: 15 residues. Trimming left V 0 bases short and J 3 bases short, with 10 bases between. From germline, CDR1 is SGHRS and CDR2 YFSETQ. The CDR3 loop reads CASSLAGSNNQPQHF. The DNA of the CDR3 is TGCGCCAGCAGCTTGGCCGGTAGTAACAATCAGCCCCAGCATTTT.

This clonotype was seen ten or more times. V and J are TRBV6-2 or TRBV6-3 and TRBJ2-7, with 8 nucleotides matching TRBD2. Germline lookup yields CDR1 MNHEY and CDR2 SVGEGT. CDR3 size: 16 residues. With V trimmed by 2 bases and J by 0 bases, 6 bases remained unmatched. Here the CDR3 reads CASSYLGLASSYEQYF. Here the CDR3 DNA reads TGTGCCAGCAGTTACCTAGGACTAGCAAGCTCCTACGAGCAGTACTTC.